What follows is one TCR beta chain and its context. Its antigen is still unknown. This CDR3 region has 13 residues. Deletions cut 0 bases from V and 8 bases from J, with 9 bases between. In germline, CDR1 is SGHRS, CDR2 YFSETQ. The sample originates from a study of Ad26.COV2.S vaccination and SARS-CoV-2 variants. Study results and limitations: Vaccinees reportedly had broad spike-specific CD8+ and CD4+ T cell responses.

The data were produced by immunoSEQ multiplex PCR, yet TCRdb's version contains in-frame clones alone and is incomplete. The table includes 300,000 to 350,000 clones, 85% to 90% detected once. As for treatment: around 19 received Ad26.COV2.S at low or high dose, single or two shots; about 5 received placebo; per-sample allocation not given. Day 63 following the first vaccine or placebo injection was when the samples were taken. An Ad26 vector that expressed Wuhan-strain SARS-CoV-2 spike constituted the vaccine. This chain links TRBV5-1 with TRBJ2-4, with TRBD1 as a possible D gene (5 bases). This TCR derives from a person between 18 and 65 years old who received the Ad26.COV2.S COVID-19 vaccine or a placebo. This sample comprised peripheral blood, obtained in a trial of Ad26.COV2.S vaccine versus placebo. The CDR3 sequence: CASSLEGRDIQYF. For the CDR3, the DNA is TGCGCCAGCAGCTTGGAGGGGCGAGACATTCAGTACTTC. The full variable domain, completed using reference TRBV5-1 and TRBJ2-4, is KAGVTQTPRYLIKTRGQQVTLSCSPISGHRSVSWYQQTPGQGLQFLFEYFSETQRNKGNFPGRFSGRQFSNSRSEMNVSTLELGDSALYLCASSLEGRDIQYFGAGTRLSVL.